This entry concerns a single TCR beta chain. The V and J ends lost 8 bases and 1 base respectively, with 14 bases between them. This CDR3 has 13 amino acids. The germline gives CDR1 SQVTM, CDR2 ANQGSEA. The data belong to a study of CD8 T cells in Susac syndrome. RNA amounts of roughly 0.45 to 1 ug underwent reverse transcription with random hexamers. TCRdb analysed the immunoSEQ multiplex PCR reads with MiXCR anew, one entry per CDR3 protein. Of tens of thousands of distinct CDR3 sequences in the sample, 93% were seen once. This TCR was recovered from a human donor with Susac syndrome. The source material was CD4+ T cells from PBMCs. This chain connects TRBV29-1 to TRBJ1-1, with D uncertain. The DNA of the CDR3 is TGCAGCTTAAAGAAAAACGAGAACACTGAAGCTTTCTTT. Amino acid sequence: CSLKKNENTEAFF. Full variable domain (outside the CDR3, taken from reference TRBV29-1 and TRBJ1-1): SAVISQKPSRDICQRGTSLTIQCQVDSQVTMMFWYRQQPGQSLTLIATANQGSEATYESGFVIDKFPISRPNLTFSTLTVSNMSPEDSSIYLCSLKKNENTEAFFGQGTRLTVV.